This entry describes one T cell receptor beta chain. Antigen unknown. Clones were sequenced by immunoSEQ multiplex PCR, and TCRdb holds only the in-frame ones, with some missing. The data hold 250,000 to 400,000 clones, with roughly 90% observed a single time. This entry comes from a study of cytomegalovirus exposure and HLA in healthy donors. Points from the study as a whole: Altogether, some 170 TCR beta chains were recorded as cytomegalovirus-associated. It was reported that the classifier diagnosed cytomegalovirus status with high specificity and sensitivity in both the original and validation cohorts.

The V and J ends lost 0 bases and 0 bases, in that order; junction bases with no gene match: 8. The CDR3 totals 17 residues. From germline, CDR1 is SEHNR and CDR2 FQNEAQ (reference sequence). The J gene is TRBJ2-7, the V gene TRBV7-9; 7 positions match TRBD1. This sequence originates from a man aged 25-45 years in good health and CMV-seronegative. Sequencing was done on a sample of PBMCs. Here the CDR3 reads CASSLAILDRSSYEQYF. DNA for the CDR3: TGTGCCAGCAGCTTAGCTATCTTGGACAGGAGCTCCTACGAGCAGTACTTC.